One and the same sample provided the 28 T cell receptor beta chains below, sequenced in a study of T-cell reconstitution after alpha-beta-depleted transplantation in children. TCRbeta library construction was performed incorporating unique molecular identifiers. Using its own MiXCR run on the PCR reads, TCRdb lists one record per CDR3 protein. Here the sample spans hundreds of thousands of distinct CDR3 sequences, under 15% being singletons. Sequences were derived from PBMCs, sampled before TCRalphabeta/CD19-depleted stem cell transplant. The receptors were sampled from a girl aged 2-10 years with congenital amegakaryocytic thrombocytopenia, due to receive a stem cell transplant.

This clonotype was detected many times. The V call is TRBV6-2 or TRBV6-3, the J call TRBJ2-1, with 9 bases that match TRBD2. The CDR3 runs to 15 residues. Germline CDR1 reads MNHEY; CDR2 reads SVGEGT. V dropped 3 bases and J dropped 6; count of bases not matched to a gene: 6. In DNA form, the CDR3 reads TGTGCCAGCAGTTATCAGGGACTAGCTGGCAATGAGCAGTTCTTC. This gives the protein CASSYQGLAGNEQFF.

At least ten counts were recorded for this clonotype. The chain joins TRBV12-3 or TRBV12-4 to TRBJ1-5; D gene ambiguous. The CDR3 has 12 amino acids. The V gene lost 7 bases and the J gene lost 6 bases, with 10 bases spanning the gap. The CDR3 region has the DNA TGTGCCAGCAACAACCCCGGTCAGCCCCAGCATTTT. Translation: CASNNPGQPQHF.

CDR3 bases: TGCGCCAGCGGACTAGCGGGAGGGGGAAGTGAGCAGTTCTTC. Its translation: CASGLAGGGSEQFF. The J gene is TRBJ2-1, the V gene TRBV5-1; 15 bases match TRBD2. CDR3 length equals 14 residues. Trimming at V came to 7 bases and at J to 9 bases, leaving 5 bases not matched to a gene. Germline V gene lookup returns CDR1 SGHRS and CDR2 YFSETQ.

This clonotype has at least ten counts. The rearrangement joins TRBV20-1 to TRBJ2-1; TRBD2 matches at 9 bases. Trimming removed 3 bases from V and 2 bases from J; junction bases left unmatched: 2. CDR3 size: 14 residues. Per the germline V gene, CDR1 is DFQATT and CDR2 is SNEGSKA (reference sequence). CDR3 loop: CSASRTSAYNEQFF. The DNA for the CDR3 is TGCAGTGCTAGTAGGACTAGCGCCTACAATGAGCAGTTCTTC.

V usage is TRBV30 and J usage is TRBJ2-1; D is uncertain. The germline V and J ends were trimmed by 3 bases and 8 bases, with 20 bases remaining between them. The V gene's germline CDR1 is GTSNPN and CDR2 SVGIG (reference sequence). The CDR3 spans 15 residues. The CDR3 nucleotides read TGTGCCTGGAGGACCCTCAACCAGGTGGTGGATGAGCAGTTCTTC. Its translation is CAWRTLNQVVDEQFF.

This clonotype showed up just a few times. V and J are TRBV20-1 and TRBJ2-3, with D possibly called TRBD1 or TRBD2 (5 bases each). The CDR3 spans 13 residues. Looked up from germline, CDR1 is DFQATT and CDR2 is SNEGSKA (reference sequence). V lost 5 bases and J lost 4, with 13 bases in between. CDR3 region: CSAGSLGADTQYF. In DNA, the CDR3 is TGCAGTGCTGGATCATTGGGGGCAGATACGCAGTATTTT.

This clonotype was recorded many times. The genes are TRBV20-1 and TRBJ2-5, with D possibly TRBD2 on 5 matching bases. This CDR3 spans 12 amino acids. V was clipped by 3 bases and J by 2 bases, with 7 bases between them. Germline CDR1 is DFQATT and CDR2 is SNEGSKA (reference sequence). In DNA, the CDR3 is TGCAGTGCTAGGAGGACTCAAGAGACCCAGTACTTC. Translated, it gives CSARRTQETQYF.

CDR3 in amino acids: CASSRDFTGELFF. CDR3 DNA sequence: TGTGCCAGCAGCCGGGACTTCACCGGGGAGCTGTTTTTT. The chain carries TRBV21-1 and TRBJ2-2; TRBD2, as called in the table, went unchecked against the DNA. TRBV21-1 is designated a pseudogene. The CDR3 sequence is 13 residues long.

In its sample, this clonotype was seen many times. This rearrangement joins TRBV7-6 to TRBJ2-1, with D possibly matching TRBD2 (5 bases). The CDR3 is made up of 15 amino acids. The V gene's germline CDR1 is SGHVS and CDR2 FNYEAQ. V lost 5 bases, J lost 0 bases, and 11 bases lay in between. The chain's CDR3 is CASSPTTSSYNEQFF. In nucleotides, the CDR3 is TGTGCCAGCAGCCCCACAACTAGCTCCTACAATGAGCAGTTCTTC.

At least ten counts were recorded for this clonotype. The chain carries TRBV7-9 and TRBJ1-1, with no clear D. Trimming removed 2 bases at V and 7 bases at J, with 8 bases between. The CDR3 consists of 12 residues. The germline V gene encodes CDR1 SEHNR and CDR2 FQNEAQ (reference sequence). Here the CDR3 reads CASSLSQYEAFF. The DNA for the CDR3 is TGTGCCAGCAGCTTAAGTCAGTATGAAGCTTTCTTT.

The CDR3 region has the DNA TGCGCCAGCAGCACAGACGGGACTAACAATGAGCAGTTCTTC. Its protein product is CASSTDGTNNEQFF. This chain uses TRBV5-1 with TRBJ2-1, with 7 bases lining up with TRBD2. After removal of 4 bases from V and 5 bases from J, the junction contained 6 bases not matched to a gene. The CDR3 has 14 amino acids. Looked up from germline, CDR1 is SGHRS and CDR2 is YFSETQ.

The genes are TRBV7-9 and TRBJ2-1; D is unclear. CDR3 length: 14 residues. Trimming stripped 3 bases from V and 9 bases from J, with 15 bases between. Germline lookup yields CDR1 SEHNR and CDR2 FQNEAQ (reference sequence). CDR3 in amino acids: CASSFGSPALEQFF. DNA of the CDR3: TGTGCCAGCAGCTTTGGGTCCCCTGCCCTTGAGCAGTTCTTC.

This clonotype occurred many times. The chain uses TRBV29-1 and TRBJ2-5; unclear D gene. Germline-derived CDR1 and CDR2 are SQVTM and ANQGSEA. Trimming took off 2 bases at V and 4 bases at J, with 17 bases between the two ends. The CDR3 consists of 15 residues. The chain's CDR3 is CSVESELLGPETQYF. The CDR3 coding sequence is TGCAGCGTTGAATCGGAACTCCTGGGTCCAGAGACCCAGTACTTC.

At least ten counts were recorded for this clonotype. The chain links TRBV9 to TRBJ1-1; D perhaps matches TRBD1 (6 bases). Trimming shortened V by 0 bases and J by 6 bases, and 15 bases separated the two germline ends. CDR1 SGDLS and CDR2 YYNGEE come from the germline V gene. The CDR3 totals 15 residues. CDR3 in DNA: TGTGCCAGCAGCGTAGAAGGGGGAGGCATGGCTGAAGCTTTCTTT. Protein product: CASSVEGGGMAEAFF.

This clonotype was seen a few times. The chain uses TRBV19 and TRBJ1-5; no clear D gene. V lost 3 bases and J lost 4, with 4 bases in between. CDR1 and CDR2 (germline): LNHDA, SQIVND (reference sequence). CDR3 length equals 12 residues. The CDR3 loop is CASSILNQPQHF. The CDR3 nucleotides are TGTGCCAGTAGTATCCTGAATCAGCCCCAGCATTTT.

Comments on this clonotype: This could be a read error, since a much larger clone is one nucleotide away. The V and J genes are TRBV7-8 and TRBJ2-4, with D unresolved. The length of the CDR3 is 15 residues. The ends were cut back, 6 bases at V and 3 bases at J, with 15 bases in the middle. Germline loops: CDR1 SGHVS, CDR2 FQNEAQ. Here the CDR3 DNA reads TGTGCCAGCAGGCCCTCCGTGGGATTCAAAAACATTCAGTACTTC. Translating gives CASRPSVGFKNIQYF.

The V gene is TRBV10-3, the J gene TRBJ1-6, with 9 bases identical to TRBD1. This CDR3 is built from 15 residues. The ends lost 6 bases at V and 5 bases at J; junction bases unmatched: 5. Germline V gives CDR1 ENHRY, CDR2 SYGVKD. This chain's CDR3 is CAIRIGQGNNSPLHF. As DNA, the CDR3 is TGTGCCATCAGGATCGGACAGGGGAATAATTCACCCCTCCACTTT.

Details on this clonotype: An end of the junction differs from the germline gene, which may be a read error. CDR3 sequence (DNA): TGTGCCGGGAGGGGTCGGGTTGGCTACGAGCAGTACTTC. It codes for CAGRGRVGYEQYF. The rearrangement joins TRBV30 to TRBJ2-7; 7 nucleotides align to TRBD2. The CDR3 is made up of 13 amino acids. CDR1 and CDR2 from the germline V gene are GTSNPN and SVGIG (reference sequence).

The chain uses TRBV14 and TRBJ2-5; no clear D gene. V was pared by 1 base and J by 4 bases, with 10 bases between. CDR1 is SGHDN and CDR2 is FVKESK in the germline V gene. The CDR3 length is 14 residues. CDR3 loop: CASSQVPVGETQYF. DNA for the CDR3: TGTGCCAGCAGCCAAGTTCCCGTGGGAGAGACCCAGTACTTC.

The rearrangement links TRBV15 to TRBJ2-3, with 10 bases lining up with TRBD1. The CDR3 has 15 residues. Germline CDR1 reads LNHNV; CDR2 reads YYDKDF (reference sequence). J lost 4 bases, V lost 3 bases, and 4 bases had no gene match. The CDR3 nucleotides are TGTGCCACCAGCAGCCGACAGGGGGCCGCAGATACGCAGTATTTT. This encodes CATSSRQGAADTQYF.

This clonotype appeared many times. This chain connects TRBV20-1 to TRBJ2-3, with TRBD2 as a possible D gene (5 bases). The CDR3 totals 14 residues. Germline CDR1 and CDR2: DFQATT and SNEGSKA (reference sequence). The ends were cut back, 1 base at V and 4 bases at J, with 12 bases in the middle. The CDR3 nucleotides read TGCAGTGCTAGAGTTGCTAGCCGTGCAGATACGCAGTATTTT. Amino acid sequence: CSARVASRADTQYF.

This clonotype occurred a few times. The V gene is TRBV9, the J gene TRBJ2-7; no firm D call. CDR3 length: 12 residues. The V gene lost 6 bases and the J gene lost 3 bases, with 10 bases spanning the gap. Germline loops: CDR1 SGDLS, CDR2 YYNGEE. The CDR3 coding sequence is TGTGCCAGCATCCCACCCGACTACGAGCAGTACTTC. It encodes CASIPPDYEQYF.

This clonotype was observed a single time. The CDR3 protein is CASSLEGRGELPQPYNEQFF. The CDR3 region has the DNA TGTGCCAGCAGCTTAGAGGGAAGGGGGGAATTACCACAACCCTACAATGAGCAGTTCTTC. V usage is TRBV7-4 and J usage is TRBJ2-1; D is possibly TRBD1 or TRBD2 (6 bases each). Germline CDR1 and CDR2: SGHVT and SQSDAQ. The V and J ends lost 1 base and 2 bases respectively, with 24 bases between them. The CDR3 consists of 20 residues.

This clonotype was seen many times. The chain joins TRBV6-2 or TRBV6-3 to TRBJ1-1; D may be TRBD1 (5 bases). CDR3 length: 12 amino acids. V shed 6 bases and J shed 4 bases, with 9 bases lying between them. Germline values: CDR1 MNHEY, CDR2 SVGEGT. The CDR3 DNA reads TGTGCCAGCAGACGGGGGACCACTGAAGCTTTCTTT. Translated, it gives CASRRGTTEAFF.

In its sample, this clonotype was seen many times. This chain joins TRBV5-1 and TRBJ2-1, with D hard to call. CDR1 is SGHRS and CDR2 is YFSETQ in the germline V gene. The CDR3 has 15 amino acids. V dropped 0 bases and J dropped 6 bases, with 13 bases sitting between them. CDR3 sequence (DNA): TGCGCCAGCAGCTTGGCCGAGGAAACTCTCAATGAGCAGTTCTTC. It is translated as CASSLAEETLNEQFF.

The chain uses TRBV5-1 and TRBJ1-2, with 8 bases fitting TRBD1. CDR3 size: 14 residues. The V gene end was trimmed by 4 bases and the J gene end by 7 bases; junction bases not matched to a gene: 9. Germline V gives CDR1 SGHRS, CDR2 YFSETQ. CDR3 loop: CASSPTPGGGGYTF. The DNA for the CDR3 is TGCGCCAGCAGCCCGACCCCAGGGGGCGGTGGCTACACCTTC.

This clonotype has a handful of counts. The genes are TRBV12-3 or TRBV12-4 and TRBJ2-7; tentative D call: TRBD1 (6 bases). This CDR3 is 13 amino acids long. Trimming stripped 8 bases from V and 1 base from J, with 12 bases between. CDR3: CASQEQGSYEQYF. The CDR3 nucleotides read TGTGCCAGCCAGGAACAGGGTTCCTACGAGCAGTACTTC.

This clonotype appeared many times. The chain is built from TRBV29-1 and TRBJ1-1; D remains ambiguous. The V end was cut by 7 bases, the J end by 7 bases, with 16 bases between. The germline V gene encodes CDR1 SQVTM and CDR2 ANQGSEA. This CDR3 comprises 12 residues. The CDR3 nucleotides are TGCAGCGGATTAAACTACAGAGATGAAGCTTTCTTT. The encoded protein is CSGLNYRDEAFF.